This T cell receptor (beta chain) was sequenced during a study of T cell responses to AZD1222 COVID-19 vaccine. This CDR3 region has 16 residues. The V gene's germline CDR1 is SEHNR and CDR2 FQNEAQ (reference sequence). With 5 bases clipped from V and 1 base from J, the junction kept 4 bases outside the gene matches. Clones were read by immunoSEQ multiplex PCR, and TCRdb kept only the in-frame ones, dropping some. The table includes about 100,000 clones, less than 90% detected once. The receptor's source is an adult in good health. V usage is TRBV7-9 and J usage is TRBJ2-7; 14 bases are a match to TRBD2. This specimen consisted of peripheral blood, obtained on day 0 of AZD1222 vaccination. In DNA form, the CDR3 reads TGTGCCAGCAGCATGGGGACTAGCGGGAGTTCCTACGAGCAGTACTTC. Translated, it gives CASSMGTSGSSYEQYF.